This TCR beta chain was profiled in a study of sequential checkpoint blockade in melanoma. About the study: After both sequences, patients received maintenance nivolumab. General study results and limits: Response in arm A was associated with pretreatment TIL clonality.

Germline CDR1 ENHRY, CDR2 SYGVKD. Deletions cut 2 bases from V and 2 bases from J, with 11 bases between. The CDR3 is 15 amino acids. Libraries were prepared by immunoSEQ multiplex PCR; TCRdb keeps only in-frame clonotypes and omits some of them. The table has about 22,000 clones, more than 25% seen once. Treatment of the sample: randomized to nivolumab then ipilimumab (arm A) or the reverse (arm B). To note about this clone: Its antigen is not known.

The rearrangement uses TRBV10-3 and TRBJ2-3; D possibly corresponds to TRBD2 (5 bases). This receptor was taken from a human donor with melanoma. This specimen consisted of tumor tissue (inferred from file names), obtained from a patient given nivolumab and ipilimumab in sequence. The CDR3 region has the DNA TGTGCCATCAGTGAGGCAGGTAGCGACACAGATACGCAGTATTTT. This gives the protein CAISEAGSDTDTQYF.